The entry below gives a single TCR beta chain sequence along with its context. The sample originates from a study of T cell changes during pregnancy in multiple sclerosis. V shed 6 bases, J shed 11 bases, and the junction held 12 bases outside the gene matches. This CDR3 has 14 amino acids. Germline V CDR1 and CDR2: MDHEN, SYDVKM. Some clones are missing from TCRdb's copy, which holds only in-frame ones; the method was immunoSEQ multiplex PCR. Seen here are 85,000 to 120,000 clones, just under 95% observed once, and the top ten hold approximately 1.5%. The chain combines TRBV28 with TRBJ2-7; 11 bases align to TRBD2. Sequences were derived from peripheral blood, sampled after pregnancy. This sequence originates from a female donor with multiple sclerosis, enrolled in a pregnancy study. The CDR3 region has the DNA TGTGCCAGCAGACCGGGACTAGCGGACGTTCAGGAGTACTTC. Amino acid sequence: CASRPGLADVQEYF. Supplemented by reference TRBV28 and TRBJ2-7, the full variable domain reads DVKVTQSSRYLVKRTGEKVFLECVQDMDHENMFWYRQDPGLGLRLIYFSYDVKMKEKGDIPEGYSVSREKKERFSLILESASTNQTSMYLCASRPGLADVQEYFGPGTRLTVT.